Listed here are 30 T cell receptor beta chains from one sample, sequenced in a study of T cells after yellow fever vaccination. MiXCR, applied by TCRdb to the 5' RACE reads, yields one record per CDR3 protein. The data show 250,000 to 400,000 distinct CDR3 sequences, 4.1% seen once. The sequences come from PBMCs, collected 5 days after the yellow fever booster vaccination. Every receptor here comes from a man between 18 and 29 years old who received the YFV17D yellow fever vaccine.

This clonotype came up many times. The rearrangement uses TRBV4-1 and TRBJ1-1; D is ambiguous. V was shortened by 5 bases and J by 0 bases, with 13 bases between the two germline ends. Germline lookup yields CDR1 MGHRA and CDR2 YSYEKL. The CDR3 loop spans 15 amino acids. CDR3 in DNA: TGCGCCAGCAGCTTGCAGCCTAATTTGAACACTGAAGCTTTCTTT. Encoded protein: CASSLQPNLNTEAFF.

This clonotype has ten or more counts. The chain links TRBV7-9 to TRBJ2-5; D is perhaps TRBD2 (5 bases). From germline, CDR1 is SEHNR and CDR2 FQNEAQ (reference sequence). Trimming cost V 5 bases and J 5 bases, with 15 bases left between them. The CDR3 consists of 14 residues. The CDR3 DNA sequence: TGTGCCAGCAGCCCGGACGGACTTTGGGAGACCCAGTACTTC. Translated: CASSPDGLWETQYF.

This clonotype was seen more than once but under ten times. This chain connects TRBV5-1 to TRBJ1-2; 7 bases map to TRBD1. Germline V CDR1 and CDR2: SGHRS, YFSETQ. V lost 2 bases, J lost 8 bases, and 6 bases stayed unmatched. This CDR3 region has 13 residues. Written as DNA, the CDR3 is TGCGCCAGCAGCTTCAGGGGGTCTCACGGCTACACCTTC. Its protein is CASSFRGSHGYTF.

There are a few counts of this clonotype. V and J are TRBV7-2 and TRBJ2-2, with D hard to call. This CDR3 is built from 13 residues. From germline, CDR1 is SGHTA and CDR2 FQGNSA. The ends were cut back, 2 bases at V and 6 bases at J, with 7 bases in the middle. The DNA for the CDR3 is TGTGCCAGCAGCTTATACCTCGCCGGGGAGCTGTTTTTT. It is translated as CASSLYLAGELFF.

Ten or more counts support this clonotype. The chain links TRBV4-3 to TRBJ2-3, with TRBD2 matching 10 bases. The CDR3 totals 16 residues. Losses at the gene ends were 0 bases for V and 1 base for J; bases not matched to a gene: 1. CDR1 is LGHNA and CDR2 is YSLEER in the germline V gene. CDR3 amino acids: CASSQELAGGTDTQYF. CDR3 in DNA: TGCGCCAGCAGCCAAGAGCTAGCGGGGGGCACAGATACGCAGTATTTT.

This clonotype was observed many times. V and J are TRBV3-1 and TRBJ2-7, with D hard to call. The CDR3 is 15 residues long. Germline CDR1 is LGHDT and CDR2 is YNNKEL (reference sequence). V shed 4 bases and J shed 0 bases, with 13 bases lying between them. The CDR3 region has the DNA TGTGCCAGCAGCCCTAACCCGACAAGCTCCTACGAGCAGTACTTC. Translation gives CASSPNPTSSYEQYF.

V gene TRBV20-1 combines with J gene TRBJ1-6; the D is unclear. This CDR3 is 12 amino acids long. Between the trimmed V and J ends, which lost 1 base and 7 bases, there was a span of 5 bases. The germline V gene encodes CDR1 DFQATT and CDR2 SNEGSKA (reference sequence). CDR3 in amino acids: CSARGPNSPLHF. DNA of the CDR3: TGCAGTGCTAGAGGACCAAATTCACCCCTCCACTTT.

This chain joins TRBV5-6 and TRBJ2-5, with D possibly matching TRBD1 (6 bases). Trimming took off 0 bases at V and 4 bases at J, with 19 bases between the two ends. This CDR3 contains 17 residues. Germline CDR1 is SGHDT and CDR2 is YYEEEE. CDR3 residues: CASSLANVGARVETQYF. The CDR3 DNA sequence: TGTGCCAGCAGCTTGGCGAATGTGGGGGCCAGGGTAGAGACCCAGTACTTC.

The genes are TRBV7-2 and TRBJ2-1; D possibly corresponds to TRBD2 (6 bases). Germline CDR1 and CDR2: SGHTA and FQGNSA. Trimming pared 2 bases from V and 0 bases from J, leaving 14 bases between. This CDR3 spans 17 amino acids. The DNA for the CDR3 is TGTGCCAGCAGCTTAAAGGGACTCCTCCGCTCCTACAATGAGCAGTTCTTC. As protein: CASSLKGLLRSYNEQFF.

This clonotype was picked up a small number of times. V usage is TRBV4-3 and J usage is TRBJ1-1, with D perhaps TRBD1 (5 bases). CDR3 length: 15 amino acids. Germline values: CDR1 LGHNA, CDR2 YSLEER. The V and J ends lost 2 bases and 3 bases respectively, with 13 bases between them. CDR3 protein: CASSQFGIGDTEAFF. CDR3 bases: TGCGCCAGCAGCCAATTTGGTATAGGGGACACTGAAGCTTTCTTT.

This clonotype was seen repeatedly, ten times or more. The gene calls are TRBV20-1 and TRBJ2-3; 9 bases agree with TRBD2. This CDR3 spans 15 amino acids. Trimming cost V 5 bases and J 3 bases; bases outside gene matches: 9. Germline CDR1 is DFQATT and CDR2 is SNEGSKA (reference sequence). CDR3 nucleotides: TGCAGTGCTTCCCCTCTAGCGGGGAAAACAGATACGCAGTATTTT. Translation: CSASPLAGKTDTQYF.

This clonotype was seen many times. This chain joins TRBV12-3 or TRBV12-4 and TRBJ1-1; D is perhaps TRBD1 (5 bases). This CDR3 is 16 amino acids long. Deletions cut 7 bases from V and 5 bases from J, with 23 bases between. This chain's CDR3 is CASTLEGLLEYTEAFF. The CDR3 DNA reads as TGTGCCAGCACCCTAGAGGGGTTACTGGAATATACTGAAGCTTTCTTT.

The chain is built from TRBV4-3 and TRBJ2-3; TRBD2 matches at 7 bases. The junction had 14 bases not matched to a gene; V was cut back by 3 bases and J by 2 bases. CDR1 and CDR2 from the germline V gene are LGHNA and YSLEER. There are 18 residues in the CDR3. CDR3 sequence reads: CASSQLMGLGGYTDTQYF. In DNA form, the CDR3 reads TGCGCCAGCAGCCAGCTAATGGGGCTGGGGGGGTACACAGATACGCAGTATTTT.

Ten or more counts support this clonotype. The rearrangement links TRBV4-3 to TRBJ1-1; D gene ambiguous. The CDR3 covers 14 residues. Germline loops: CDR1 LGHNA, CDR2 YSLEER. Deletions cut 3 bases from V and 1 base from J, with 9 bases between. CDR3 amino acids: CASSHRVENTEAFF. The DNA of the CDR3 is TGCGCCAGCAGCCATCGGGTGGAGAACACTGAAGCTTTCTTT.

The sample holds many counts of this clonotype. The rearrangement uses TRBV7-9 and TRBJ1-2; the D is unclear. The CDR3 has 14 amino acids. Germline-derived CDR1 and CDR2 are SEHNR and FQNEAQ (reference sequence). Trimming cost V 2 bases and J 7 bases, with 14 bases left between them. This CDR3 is CASSLSDLLGGYTF. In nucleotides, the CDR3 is TGTGCCAGCAGCTTATCTGACCTACTGGGTGGCTACACCTTC.

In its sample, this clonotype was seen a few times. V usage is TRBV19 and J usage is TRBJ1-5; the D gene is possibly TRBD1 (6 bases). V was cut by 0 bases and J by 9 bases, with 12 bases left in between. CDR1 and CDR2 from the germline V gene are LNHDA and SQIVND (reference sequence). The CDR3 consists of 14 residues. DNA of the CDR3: TGTGCCAGTAGTATAGACGGGGGCATTTCGCCCCAGCATTTT. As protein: CASSIDGGISPQHF.

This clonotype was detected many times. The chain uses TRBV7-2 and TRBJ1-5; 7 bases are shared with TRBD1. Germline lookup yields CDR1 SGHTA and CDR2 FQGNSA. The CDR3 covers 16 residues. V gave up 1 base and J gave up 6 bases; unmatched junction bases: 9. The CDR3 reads CASSLVVGQVLQPQHF. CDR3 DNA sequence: TGTGCCAGCAGCTTAGTGGTAGGACAGGTTCTTCAGCCCCAGCATTTT.

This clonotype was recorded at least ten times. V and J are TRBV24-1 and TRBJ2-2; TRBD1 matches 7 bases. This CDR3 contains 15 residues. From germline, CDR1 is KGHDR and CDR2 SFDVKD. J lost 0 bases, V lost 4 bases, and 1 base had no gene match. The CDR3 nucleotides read TGTGCCACCAGTGAAGGGACAGCGAACACCGGGGAGCTGTTTTTT. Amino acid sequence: CATSEGTANTGELFF.

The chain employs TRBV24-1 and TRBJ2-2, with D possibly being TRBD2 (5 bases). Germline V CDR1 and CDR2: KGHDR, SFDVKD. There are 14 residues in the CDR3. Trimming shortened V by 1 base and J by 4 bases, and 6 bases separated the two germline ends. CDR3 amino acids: CATSDFRGTGELFF. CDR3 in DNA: TGTGCCACCAGTGATTTCCGGGGCACCGGGGAGCTGTTTTTT.

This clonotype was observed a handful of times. The CDR3 bases are TGTGCCAGCAGCCAAAAAGGGGGCAGCTCCTACGAGCAGTACTTC. Translated: CASSQKGGSSYEQYF. The chain employs TRBV14 and TRBJ2-7, with TRBD1 matching over 7 bases. Germline V gene sequence: CDR1 SGHDN, CDR2 FVKESK. J was trimmed by 0 bases and V by 2 bases; bases with no gene match: 4. This CDR3 spans 15 amino acids.

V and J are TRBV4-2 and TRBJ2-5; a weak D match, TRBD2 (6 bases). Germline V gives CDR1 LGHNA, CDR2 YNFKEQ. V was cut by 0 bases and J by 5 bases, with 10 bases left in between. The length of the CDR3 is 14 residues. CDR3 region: CASSQESLAETQYF. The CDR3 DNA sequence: TGTGCCAGCAGCCAAGAATCGCTAGCGGAGACCCAGTACTTC.

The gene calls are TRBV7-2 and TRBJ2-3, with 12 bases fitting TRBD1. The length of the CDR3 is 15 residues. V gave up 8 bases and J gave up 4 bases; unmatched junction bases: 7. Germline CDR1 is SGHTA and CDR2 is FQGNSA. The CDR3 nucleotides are TGTGCCAGCCATCGGGGGACAGGGGGCCCAGATACGCAGTATTTT. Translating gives CASHRGTGGPDTQYF.

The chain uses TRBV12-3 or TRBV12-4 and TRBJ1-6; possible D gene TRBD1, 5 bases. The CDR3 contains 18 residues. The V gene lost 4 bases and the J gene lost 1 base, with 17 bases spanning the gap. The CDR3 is CASSSGRGEWSYNSPLHF. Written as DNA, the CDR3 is TGTGCCAGCAGTTCTGGAAGAGGGGAGTGGTCCTATAATTCACCCCTCCACTTT.

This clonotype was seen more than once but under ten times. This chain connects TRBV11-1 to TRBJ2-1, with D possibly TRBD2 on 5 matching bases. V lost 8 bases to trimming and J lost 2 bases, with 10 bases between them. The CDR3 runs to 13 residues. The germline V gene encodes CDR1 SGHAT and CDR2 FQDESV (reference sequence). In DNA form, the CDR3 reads TGTGCCAGCTGCTCGGGGACCTACAATGAGCAGTTCTTC. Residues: CASCSGTYNEQFF. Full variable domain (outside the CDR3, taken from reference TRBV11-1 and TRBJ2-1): EAEVAQSPRYKITEKSQAVAFWCDPISGHATLYWYRQILGQGPELLVQFQDESVVDDSQLPKDRFSAERLKGVDSTLKIQPAELGDSAMYLCASCSGTYNEQFFGPGTRLTVL.

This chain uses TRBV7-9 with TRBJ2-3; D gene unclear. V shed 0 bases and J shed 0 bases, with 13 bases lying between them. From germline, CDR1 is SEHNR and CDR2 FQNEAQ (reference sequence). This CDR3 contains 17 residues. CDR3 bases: TGTGCCAGCAGCTTAGCGCAGATCGGCTTCAGCACAGATACGCAGTATTTT. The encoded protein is CASSLAQIGFSTDTQYF.

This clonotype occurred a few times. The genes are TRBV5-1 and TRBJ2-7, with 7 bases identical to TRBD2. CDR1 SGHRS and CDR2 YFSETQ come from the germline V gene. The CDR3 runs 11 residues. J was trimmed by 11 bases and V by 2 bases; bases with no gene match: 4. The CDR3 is CASSFGGKKYF. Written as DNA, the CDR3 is TGCGCCAGCAGCTTCGGGGGGAAGAAGTACTTC.

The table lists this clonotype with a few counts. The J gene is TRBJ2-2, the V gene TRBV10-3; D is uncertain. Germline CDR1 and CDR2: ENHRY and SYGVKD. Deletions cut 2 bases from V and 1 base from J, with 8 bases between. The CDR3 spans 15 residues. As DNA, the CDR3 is TGTGCCATCAGTGAGCAGAGAAAGAACACCGGGGAGCTGTTTTTT. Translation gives CAISEQRKNTGELFF.

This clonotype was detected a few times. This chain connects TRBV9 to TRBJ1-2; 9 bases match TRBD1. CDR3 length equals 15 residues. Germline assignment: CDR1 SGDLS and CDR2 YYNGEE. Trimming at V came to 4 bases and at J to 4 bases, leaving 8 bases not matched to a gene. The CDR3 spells CASSPGTGTIYGYTF. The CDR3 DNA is TGTGCCAGCAGCCCGGGGACAGGGACCATCTATGGCTACACCTTC.

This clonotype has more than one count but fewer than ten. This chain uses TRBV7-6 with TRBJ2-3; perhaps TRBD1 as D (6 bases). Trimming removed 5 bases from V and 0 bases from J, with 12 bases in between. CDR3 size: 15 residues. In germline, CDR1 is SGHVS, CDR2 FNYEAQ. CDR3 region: CASSTRTDSTDTQYF. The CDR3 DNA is TGTGCCAGCAGCACGCGGACAGATAGCACAGATACGCAGTATTTT.

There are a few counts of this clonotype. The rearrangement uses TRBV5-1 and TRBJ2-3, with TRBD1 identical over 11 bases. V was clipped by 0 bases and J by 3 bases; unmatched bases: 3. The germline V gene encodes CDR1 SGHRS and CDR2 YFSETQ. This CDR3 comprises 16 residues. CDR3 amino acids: CASSLADRGLTDTQYF. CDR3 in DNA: TGCGCCAGCAGCTTGGCGGACAGGGGGCTTACAGATACGCAGTATTTT.